This entry describes one TCR beta chain. What it recognizes is unknown. This entry belongs to a study of post-analysis software for immune sequencing data. Study findings and constraints: Multiple sclerosis was associated with a significant reduction in normalized Chao1 diversity relative to controls. The five TRBV segments detected at higher frequency in patients than in controls included TRBV5-6, TRBV5-1 and TRBV20-1.

Between the trimmed V and J ends, which lost 5 bases and 3 bases, there was a span of 8 bases. The CDR3 is 12 amino acids. Germline V gives CDR1 DFQATT, CDR2 SNEGSKA (reference sequence). Libraries were made from TCR beta cDNA, and they carried unique molecular identifiers. T cells numbering roughly 0.95 to 11 million gave rise to roughly 0.5 million cDNA molecules. Via MiXCR, TCRdb re-called the PCR reads, giving one row per CDR3 protein. The repertoire holds a few hundred thousand distinct CDR3 sequences, with 30% to 45% as singletons. The V gene is TRBV20-1, the J gene TRBJ2-1; D gene ambiguous. The sample taken for sequencing was blood. The receptor was isolated from a girl aged 2 to 9 with multiple sclerosis. The CDR3 nucleotides read TGCAGTGCTCTAGACGGCTACAATGAGCAGTTCTTC. Translated, it gives CSALDGYNEQFF.